This T cell receptor beta chain was retrieved from a study of blood T cell repertoires in COVID-19. For the study at large: Acute and convalescent COVID-19 specimens originated in the United States, Italy and Spain. From T cells, B-cell-depleted T cells, or PBMCs came the material, which was cDNA or gDNA.

The CDR3 has 15 residues. The V end lost 5 bases, the J end lost 7 bases, and 18 bases lay between the germline ends. Germline V gene data show CDR1 as SGHTA and CDR2 as FQGTGA. Per the original data handling: Nucleated cell number was recorded as an estimate derived from reference gene primer amplification. TCRdb's copy holds only in-frame clones and misses some; the assay was immunoSEQ multiplex PCR. V and J calls plus clone size are reproduced from that table; the DNA served to infer D and trimming. The sample lists 250,000 or so clones, roughly four fifths occurring once. The sequence came from a woman at least 80 years old with acute or convalescent COVID-19. Sequencing was done on a sample of peripheral blood. The rearrangement joins TRBV7-3 to TRBJ2-1; tentative D call: TRBD2 (6 bases). CDR3 in amino acids: CASSLEGTVANEQFF. DNA for the CDR3: TGTGCCAGCAGCCTGGAGGGGACGGTTGCAAATGAGCAGTTCTTC.